This T cell receptor (beta chain) was found in a study of blood T cells in healthy people across ages (dated by TCRdb to the mid-2010s). Background on the whole study: In model experiments, roughly one uniquely barcoded TCR beta cDNA molecule per two T cells was captured by template switching. Using deep sequencing normalized with unique cDNA molecular identifiers, the study measured how TCR beta repertoire diversity changes with age. The donors were divided into four age groups: young (average roughly 15 years), middle-aged (approximately 39), aged (around 67) and long-lived (about 84). Donors of different ages were randomly distributed across sequencing lanes to avoid experimental bias. Using the same blood draw, the study looked at two additional independent replicas of 1 million unique cDNA reads for two donors, one aged 18 to 29 and the other aged 80 or older.

Library construction relied on 5' RACE. TCRdb names Illumina HiSeq 2500 as the instrument used. A second PCR of about 6 to 11 cycles was performed with a sample-barcoded 5' primer and a J-beta primer mix. A template-switch 5' adaptor carrying 12 random nucleotides introduced a unique molecular identifier onto each TCR beta cDNA molecule. Each sample yielded at least 3 million CDR3-containing paired-end reads. The Mint cDNA synthesis kit, primed by a TRBC-specific oligonucleotide, was used to synthesize first-strand cDNA from all RNA. Following uracil-DNA glycosylase treatment, a first 18-cycle PCR with universal primers M1SS and BC2_uni_R was performed on all cDNA. For the original study's pipeline: For normalization, 1 million high-quality reads, each with a distinct molecular identifier, were randomly selected from each sample. Reads with shared molecular identifiers were discarded instead of being binned into consensus sequences. MiTCR, set to a Q25 quality threshold and the strictest error-elimination algorithm, was used for CDR3 identification, clonotype clustering and error correction. A nonparametric unseen species model using Euler transformation provided a lower-bound estimate of total TCR beta diversity. Using fastp at Q25 and MiXCR, TCRdb reprocessed the public reads and kept productive beta chains. CDR3 protein sequences are deduplicated, and each keeps its most common genes and DNA. TCRdb, not the authors, supplied the V and J calls. Here the sample has approximately 1.5 million distinct CDR3 sequences; 35% to 45% occur a single time. The ten largest clones capture about 4% of the sample.

The donors were roughly 40 Caucasian individuals from Russia, aged roughly 6 to 100 years, who were systemically healthy. Each donor gave ten milliliters of peripheral blood, drawn into EDTA-treated Vacutainer tubes. PBMCs were isolated by Ficoll-Paque density-gradient centrifugation, with at least 6.5 million obtained per sample. Total RNA was extracted from PBMCs with Trizol reagent, with at least 6 micrograms obtained per sample. For every donor, an aliquot of PBMCs went through flow cytometry to measure the percentages of naive CD45RAhigh/CD27high T cells. On this clonotype itself: Which antigen it targets is not known. It has no much larger one-base neighbor in the sample; base qualities were not kept.

CDR1 and CDR2 are drawn from the germline V gene (reference sequence): DFQATT, SNEGSKA. Trimming takes 0 bases from V and 0 bases from J, and the germline ends sit 9 bases apart. The CDR3 spans 15 residues, from the cysteine through the phenylalanine. The read is trimmed to its CDR3 DNA, 45 bases read in frame from base 1. Study-wide findings and limitations: Donor CMV infection status was unknown, potentially confounding age-related changes in expanded clonotypes. A strong correlation was found between observed TCR beta diversity and the percentage of naive T cells measured by flow cytometry. Estimates of total diversity based on one million sequenced T cells were regarded as lower bounds and as underestimates. Because profiling used bulk unsorted PBMCs, naive and antigen-experienced compartments could not be compared conclusively. The long-lived group showed more naive CD4+ T cells, fewer expanded clones and increased TCR diversity than the aged group, suggesting age selection. As age increased, observed TCR beta diversity per million T cells dropped in a roughly linear way, and a significant reduction was already evident by age 40.

Sequenced material: blood. The sequence was collected from a woman between 18 and 30 years old in good health. The chain uses TRBV20-1 and TRBJ1-5, with no confident D gene call. The nucleotides are TGCAGTGCTAGAGAGCAGGAGTATAGCAATCAGCCCCAGCATTTT. This translates into CSAREQEYSNQPQHF.